Listed here are 9 T cell receptor beta chains from one sample, sequenced in a study of T-cell memory formation after mild COVID-19. TCRdb recomputed calls from the 5' RACE reads with MiXCR, one row per CDR3 protein. The sample has hundreds of thousands of distinct CDR3 sequences, roughly 20% seen once. Sample: PBMCs or a T cell subset sorted from them (not recorded which). The source of these receptors is an adult woman who had mild COVID-19 (a few samples of this study predate the infection). Cell type and time point are not known.

The genes are TRBV7-9 and TRBJ1-2; 7 bases align to TRBD1. J gave up 0 bases and V 4 bases, and 8 bases lay outside the gene matches. This CDR3 spans 16 amino acids. Germline assignment: CDR1 SEHNR and CDR2 FQNEAQ (reference sequence). The CDR3 loop is CASSSTWQGANYGYTF. In DNA, the CDR3 is TGTGCCAGCAGCTCGACGTGGCAGGGGGCTAACTATGGCTACACCTTC. Full variable domain (outside the CDR3, taken from reference TRBV7-9 and TRBJ1-2): DTGVSQNPRHKITKRGQNVTFRCDPISEHNRLYWYRQTLGQGPEFLTYFQNEAQLEKSRLLSDRFSAERPKGSFSTLEIQRTEQGDSAMYLCASSSTWQGANYGYTFGSGTRLTVV.

This chain joins TRBV7-2 and TRBJ2-7; D remains unclear. This CDR3 is built from 15 residues. V shed 5 bases and J shed 1 base, with 15 bases lying between them. CDR1 and CDR2 (germline): SGHTA, FQGNSA. The CDR3 protein is CASSPHLKPSYEQYF. Here the CDR3 DNA reads TGTGCCAGCAGCCCGCACCTCAAGCCTTCCTACGAGCAGTACTTC. Variable domain in full (rest from reference TRBV7-2 and TRBJ2-7): GAGVSQSPSNKVTEKGKDVELRCDPISGHTALYWYRQSLGQGLEFLIYFQGNSAPDKSGLPSDRFSAERTGGSVSTLTIQRTQQEDSAVYLCASSPHLKPSYEQYFGPGTRLTVT.

This clonotype was picked up one time. A read error may produce the germline difference seen at one junction end. The chain carries TRBV19 and TRBJ2-1; 7 bases align to TRBD1. This CDR3 is 15 amino acids long. The germline V gene has CDR1 LNHDA and CDR2 SQIVND (reference sequence). The CDR3 nucleotides read TGTGCCAGTAGTATACGACAGGGCCCCTACACTGAGCAGTTCTTC. Amino acids: CASSIRQGPYTEQFF. Full variable domain (missing parts from reference TRBV19 and TRBJ2-1): DGGITQSPKYLFRKEGQNVTLSCEQNLNHDAMYWYRQDPGQGLRLIYYSQIVNDFQKGDIAEGYSVSREKKESFPLTVTSAQKNPTAFYLCASSIRQGPYTEQFFGPGTRLTVL.

This clonotype was counted a few times. This chain links TRBV24-1 with TRBJ2-5, with 12 positions matching TRBD2. CDR1 and CDR2 from the germline V gene are KGHDR and SFDVKD. Trimming took 9 bases from V and 6 from J; bases not matched to a gene: 7. The CDR3 covers 14 residues. The CDR3 DNA follows: TGTGCCACCTCTAGCGGGAGGGCCCGGAAGACCCAGTACTTC. Translated: CATSSGRARKTQYF.

As DNA, the CDR3 is TGTGCCAGCAGTGAGGTTGGGGGCACTGAAGCTTTCTTT. Translation: CASSEVGGTEAFF. The chain joins TRBV2 to TRBJ1-1, with D possibly matching TRBD1 (5 bases). Trimming took 3 bases from V and 4 from J, leaving 9 bases between them. The CDR3 consists of 13 residues. In germline, CDR1 is SNHLY, CDR2 FYNNEI. Filled out from reference TRBV2 and TRBJ1-1, the complete variable domain reads EPEVTQTPSHQVTQMGQEVILRCVPISNHLYFYWYRQILGQKVEFLVSFYNNEISEKSEIFDDQFSVERPDGSNFTLKIRSTKLEDSAMYFCASSEVGGTEAFFGQGTRLTVV.

V and J are TRBV29-1 and TRBJ2-7; D remains ambiguous. CDR1 and CDR2 (germline): SQVTM, ANQGSEA. Trimming removed 4 bases at V and 1 base at J, with 8 bases between. The CDR3 length is 12 residues. In DNA form, the CDR3 reads TGCAGCGTTGGCCAAGGATCCTACGAGCAGTACTTC. Translating gives CSVGQGSYEQYF.

The chain is built from TRBV25-1 and TRBJ2-3; D perhaps matches TRBD2 (6 bases). The CDR3 length is 16 residues. In germline, CDR1 is MGHDK, CDR2 SYGVNS. Trimming removed 3 bases from V and 1 base from J, with 14 bases in between. The CDR3 bases are TGTGCCAGCAGTGATACCAGAAGGGAGGGCACAGATACGCAGTATTTT. The encoded protein is CASSDTRREGTDTQYF.

The V call is TRBV20-1, the J call TRBJ2-7, with no clear D. Germline assignment: CDR1 DFQATT and CDR2 SNEGSKA (reference sequence). Trimming pared 0 bases from V and 4 bases from J, leaving 16 bases between. The CDR3 is 15 amino acids. This chain's CDR3 is CSARDPRSTRYEQYF. The CDR3 DNA reads as TGCAGTGCTAGAGATCCACGGTCCACGAGGTACGAGCAGTACTTC.

V usage is TRBV6-2 or TRBV6-3 and J usage is TRBJ2-1, with 13 bases fitting TRBD2. Per germline, CDR1 MNHEY and CDR2 SVGEGT. The CDR3 loop spans 17 amino acids. The trim removed 6 bases at V and 6 bases at J, leaving 11 bases unmatched. The CDR3 is CASRRTSGSNRVNEQFF. The CDR3, as DNA: TGTGCCAGCAGACGGACTAGCGGGAGCAATAGGGTCAATGAGCAGTTCTTC.